The TCR beta chain described here comes from a study of metastatic and nonmetastatic thyroid tumors. Study as a whole: For malignant and benign thyroid patients, tumor or nodule tissue and blood were the sources whose repertoires were compared. Regarding the study as a whole: Relative to benign nodules, malignant thyroid tumors were reportedly characterized by significantly elevated TCR beta diversity in blood and tumor.

No patient had received any treatment before thyroid surgery. Losses at the gene ends were 2 bases for V and 5 bases for J; bases not matched to a gene: 5. Germline CDR1 and CDR2: MNHEY and SVGEGT. The CDR3 sequence is 16 residues long. TCRdb used MiXCR to call clones anew from the PCR reads. The data hold about 40,000 clones, with 10% to 12% observed a single time. This clone rates as medium-sized. Its specificity is not known. The source material was blood. The receptor's source is a female donor with papillary thyroid cancer or a benign thyroid nodule (not recorded which). Some clones in this sample may be carry-over from other donors' samples. This chain joins TRBV6-2 or TRBV6-3 and TRBJ2-2; 10 bases agree with TRBD1. The CDR3 region has the DNA TGTGCCAGCAGTTACCCTCGGACAGGGGGAACCGGGGAGCTGTTTTTT. Amino acids: CASSYPRTGGTGELFF.